Listed below are T cell receptor beta chains from one sample, sequenced in a study of CD8 T cells in Susac syndrome. TCRdb called the immunoSEQ multiplex PCR reads again in MiXCR, with one record for every CDR3 protein. The data show roughly 250,000 distinct CDR3 sequences, roughly 95% seen once. The material sequenced was CD4+ T cells from PBMCs. The receptors were sampled from a human donor with Susac syndrome. Both conserved end residues are part of each CDR3. D genes are given only for firm matches. The size entry is marked missing in some rows and otherwise reads once, few, many or a size class.

size,V,J,D,CDR3,DNA
-,TRBV3-1,TRBJ2-1,TRBD1,CASSQRDRGYNEQFF,TGTGCCAGCAGCCAACGGGACAGGGGCTACAATGAGCAGTTCTTC
-,TRBV29-1,TRBJ1-4,TRBD1,CSVEGTGGEKLFF,TGCAGCGTTGAAGGGACAGGGGGTGAAAAACTGTTTTTT
-,TRBV11-2,TRBJ2-3,-,CASSLDLSTDTQYF,TGTGCCAGCAGCTTAGACCTTAGCACAGATACGCAGTATTTT
-,TRBV18,TRBJ1-1,TRBD1,CASSGQGRNTEAFF,TGTGCCAGCTCGGGACAGGGGAGGAACACTGAAGCTTTCTTT
-,TRBV10-3,TRBJ2-4,-,CAISESGRMAYF,TGTGCCATCAGTGAGTCCGGCAGGATGGCGTACTTC
-,TRBV29-1,TRBJ1-3,-,CSVEEGGNTIYF,TGCAGCGTTGAAGAGGGTGGAAACACCATATATTTT
-,TRBV20-1,TRBJ2-7,TRBD2,CSARGTSGSYEQYF,TGCAGTGCGAGAGGGACTAGCGGGAGCTACGAGCAGTACTTC
once,TRBV30,TRBJ2-1,TRBD2,CAWSVAASGYNEQFF,TGTGCCTGGAGTGTAGCGGCTAGCGGCTACAATGAGCAGTTCTTC
-,TRBV28,TRBJ2-5,TRBD2,CASSLGLAGGKTQYF,TGTGCCAGCAGCTTGGGCCTAGCGGGAGGAAAGACCCAGTACTTC
once,TRBV6-5,TRBJ1-2,-,CASSTSVGGYTF,-
-,TRBV14,TRBJ2-7,TRBD2,CASSQILAGGSYEQYF,TGTGCCAGCAGCCAAATACTAGCGGGAGGGTCGTACGAGCAGTACTTC
-,TRBV4-1,TRBJ2-5,-,CASSRGLPETQYF,TGCGCCAGCAGCCGGGGCTTACCAGAGACCCAGTACTTC
-,TRBV20-1,TRBJ2-3,-,CSAREANTDTQYF,TGCAGTGCTAGAGAAGCTAACACAGATACGCAGTATTTT
-,TRBV25-1,TRBJ1-5,-,CASSFQRSNQPQHF,TGTGCCAGCAGTTTTCAGAGAAGCAATCAGCCCCAGCATTTT
-,TRBV29-1,TRBJ2-4,-,CSVVTHYLRESKNIQYF,TGCAGCGTTGTAACCCATTATCTAAGGGAGTCCAAAAACATTCAGTACTTC